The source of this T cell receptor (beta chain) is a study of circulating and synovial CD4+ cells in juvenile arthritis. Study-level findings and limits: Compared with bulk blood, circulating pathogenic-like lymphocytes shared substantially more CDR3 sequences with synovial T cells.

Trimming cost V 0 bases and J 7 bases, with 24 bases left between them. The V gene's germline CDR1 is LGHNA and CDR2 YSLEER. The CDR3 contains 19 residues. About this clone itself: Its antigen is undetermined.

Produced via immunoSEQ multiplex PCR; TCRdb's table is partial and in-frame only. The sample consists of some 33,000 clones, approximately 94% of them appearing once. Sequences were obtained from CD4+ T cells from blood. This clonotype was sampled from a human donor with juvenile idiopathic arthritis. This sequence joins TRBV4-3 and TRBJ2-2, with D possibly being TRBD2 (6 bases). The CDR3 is CASSQDLEAGRPWVGELFF. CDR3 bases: TGCGCCAGCAGCCAAGATTTGGAGGCGGGGAGGCCGTGGGTCGGGGAGCTGTTTTTT.